This note documents a single TCR beta chain sequence. Its antigen is currently unknown. The entry originates in a study of siplizumab effects on memory and regulatory T cells. General study points: Unstimulated naive T cells seemed to show more diversity than memory cells did, and they also seemed to be among the major contributors to the alloresponse.

Per the germline V gene, CDR1 is MNHNS and CDR2 is SASEGT. The J segment lost 3 bases and the V segment lost 11 bases, leaving 9 bases of the junction unmatched. The CDR3 has 14 residues. Assay: immunoSEQ multiplex PCR; the TCRdb copy retains only in-frame clones and omits some. The data show 50,000 to 75,000 clones, 79% seen once. Sequencing input: memory CD4+ T cells sorted from blood. This TCR derives from a human donor in good health. This chain connects TRBV6-1 to TRBJ2-1, with TRBD2 identical over 8 bases. CDR3 coding DNA: TGTGCCGGGCTCGGGGGGGCATACTACAATGAGCAGTTCTTC. Amino acid sequence: CAGLGGAYYNEQFF.